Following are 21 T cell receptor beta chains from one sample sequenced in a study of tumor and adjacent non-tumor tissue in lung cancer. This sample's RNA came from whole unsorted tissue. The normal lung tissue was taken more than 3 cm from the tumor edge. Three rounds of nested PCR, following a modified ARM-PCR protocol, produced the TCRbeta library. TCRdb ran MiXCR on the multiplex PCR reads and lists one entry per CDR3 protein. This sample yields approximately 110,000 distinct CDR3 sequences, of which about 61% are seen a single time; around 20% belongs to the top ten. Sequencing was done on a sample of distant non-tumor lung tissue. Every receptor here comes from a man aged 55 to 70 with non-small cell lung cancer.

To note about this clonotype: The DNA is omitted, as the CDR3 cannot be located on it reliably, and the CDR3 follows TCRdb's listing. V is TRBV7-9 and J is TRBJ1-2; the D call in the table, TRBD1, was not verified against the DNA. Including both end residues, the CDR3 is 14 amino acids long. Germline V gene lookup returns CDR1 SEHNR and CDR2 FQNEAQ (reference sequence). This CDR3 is CTSSPQGSDYDCTF.

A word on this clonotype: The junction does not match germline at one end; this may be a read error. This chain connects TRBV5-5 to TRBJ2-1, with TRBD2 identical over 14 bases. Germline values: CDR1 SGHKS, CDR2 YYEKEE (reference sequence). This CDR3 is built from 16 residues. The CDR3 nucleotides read TGTGCCAGCAGCGGGGGACTAGCGGGAGTCGGCAATAAGCACTTCTTC. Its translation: CASSGGLAGVGNKHFF.

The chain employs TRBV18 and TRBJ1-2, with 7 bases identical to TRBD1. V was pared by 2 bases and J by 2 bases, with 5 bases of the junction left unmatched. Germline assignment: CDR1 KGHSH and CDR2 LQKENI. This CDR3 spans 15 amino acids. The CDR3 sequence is CASSPGRGQNYGYTF. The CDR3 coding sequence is TGTGCCAGCTCACCAGGACGGGGACAGAACTATGGCTACACCTTC.

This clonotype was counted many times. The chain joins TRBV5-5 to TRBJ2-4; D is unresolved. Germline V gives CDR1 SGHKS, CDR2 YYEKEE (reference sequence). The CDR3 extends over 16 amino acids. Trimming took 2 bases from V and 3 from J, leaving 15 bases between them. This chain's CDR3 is CASSLLGSIDKNIQYF. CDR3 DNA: TGTGCCAGCAGCTTATTGGGGTCAATAGACAAAAACATTCAGTACTTC.

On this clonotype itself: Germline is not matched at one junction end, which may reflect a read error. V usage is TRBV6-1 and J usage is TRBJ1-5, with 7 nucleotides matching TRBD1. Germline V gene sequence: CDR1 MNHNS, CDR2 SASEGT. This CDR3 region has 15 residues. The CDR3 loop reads CANSEGGFRVQPQHF. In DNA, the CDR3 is TGTGCCAACAGTGAAGGGGGCTTCAGGGTACAGCCCCAGCATTTT.

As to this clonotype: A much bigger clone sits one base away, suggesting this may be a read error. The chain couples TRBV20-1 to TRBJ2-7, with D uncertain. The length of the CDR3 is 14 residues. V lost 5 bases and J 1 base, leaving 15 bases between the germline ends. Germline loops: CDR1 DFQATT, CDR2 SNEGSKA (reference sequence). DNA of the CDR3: TGCAGTGCTCTTCGACATGGGTATTCCTACGAGCAGTACTTC. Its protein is CSALRHGYSYEQYF.

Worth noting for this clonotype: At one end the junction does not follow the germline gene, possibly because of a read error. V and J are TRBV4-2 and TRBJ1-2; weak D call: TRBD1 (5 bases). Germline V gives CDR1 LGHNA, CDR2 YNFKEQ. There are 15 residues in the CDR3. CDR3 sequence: CASRQVMSGGYGYTF. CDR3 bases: TGTGCCAGCAGGCAAGTGATGTCCGGGGGCTATGGCTACACCTTC.

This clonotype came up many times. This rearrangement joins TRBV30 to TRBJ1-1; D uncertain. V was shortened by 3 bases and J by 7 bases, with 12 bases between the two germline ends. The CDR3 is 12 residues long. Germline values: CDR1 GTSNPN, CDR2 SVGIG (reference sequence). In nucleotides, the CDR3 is TGTGCCTGGAGACGCGTGGCTTTTGAAGCTTTCTTT. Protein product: CAWRRVAFEAFF.

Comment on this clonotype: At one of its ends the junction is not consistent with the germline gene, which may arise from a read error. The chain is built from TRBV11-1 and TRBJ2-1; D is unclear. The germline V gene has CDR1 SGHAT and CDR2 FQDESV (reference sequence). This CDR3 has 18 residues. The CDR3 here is CASSLVHRCGLEVNERFF. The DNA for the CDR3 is TGTGCCAGCAGCTTAGTCCACCGTTGCGGCCTTGAAGTAAATGAGCGGTTCTTC.

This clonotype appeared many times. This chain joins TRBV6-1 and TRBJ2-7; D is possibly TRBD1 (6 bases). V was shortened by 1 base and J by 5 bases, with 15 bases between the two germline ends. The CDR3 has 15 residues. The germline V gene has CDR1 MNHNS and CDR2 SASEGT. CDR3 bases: TGTGCCAGCAGTGAAGATGGCAGGGGTGGGGACGAGCAGTACTTC. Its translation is CASSEDGRGGDEQYF.

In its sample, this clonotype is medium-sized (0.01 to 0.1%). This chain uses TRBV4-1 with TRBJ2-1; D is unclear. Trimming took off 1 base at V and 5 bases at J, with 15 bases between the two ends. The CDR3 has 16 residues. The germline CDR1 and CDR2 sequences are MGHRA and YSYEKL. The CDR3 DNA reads TGCGCCAGCAGCCAAGTTGAAGGGCGAACGGACAATGAGCAGTTCTTC. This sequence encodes CASSQVEGRTDNEQFF.

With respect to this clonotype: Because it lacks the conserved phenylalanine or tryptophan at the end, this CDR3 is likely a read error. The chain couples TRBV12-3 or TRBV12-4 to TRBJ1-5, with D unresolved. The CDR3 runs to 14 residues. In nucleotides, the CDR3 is TGTGCCAACAGTTTTTTAGGTAGCAATCAGCCCCAGCATTTG. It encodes CANSFLGSNQPQHL.

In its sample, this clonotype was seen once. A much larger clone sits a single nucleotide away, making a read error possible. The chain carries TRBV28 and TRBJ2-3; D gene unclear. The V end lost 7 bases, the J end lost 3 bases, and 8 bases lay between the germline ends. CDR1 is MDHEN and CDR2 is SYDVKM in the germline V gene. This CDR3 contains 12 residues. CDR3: CASTDGTDTQYF. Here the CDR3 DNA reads TGTGCCAGCACGGACGGGACAGATACGCAGTATTTT.

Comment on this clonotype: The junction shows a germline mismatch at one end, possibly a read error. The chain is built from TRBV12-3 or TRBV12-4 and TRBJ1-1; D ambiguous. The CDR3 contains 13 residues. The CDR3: CASSLLENSEAYF. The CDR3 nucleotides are TGTGCCAGCAGTTTGCTGGAGAACTCTGAAGCTTACTTT.

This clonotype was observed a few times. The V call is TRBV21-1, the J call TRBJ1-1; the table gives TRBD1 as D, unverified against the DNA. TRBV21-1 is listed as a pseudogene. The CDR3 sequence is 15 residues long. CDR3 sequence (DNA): TGTGCCAGCAGCAAAGATGACAGGGCGGCCACTGAAGCTTTCTTT. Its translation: CASSKDDRAATEAFF.

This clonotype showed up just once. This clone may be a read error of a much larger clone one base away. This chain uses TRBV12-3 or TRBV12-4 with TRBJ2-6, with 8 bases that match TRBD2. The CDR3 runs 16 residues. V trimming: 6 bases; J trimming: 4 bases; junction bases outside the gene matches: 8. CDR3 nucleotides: TGTGCCAGCAGGGTGTCGGGAGGGTTGGGGGCCAACGTCCTGACTTTC. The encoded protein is CASRVSGGLGANVLTF.

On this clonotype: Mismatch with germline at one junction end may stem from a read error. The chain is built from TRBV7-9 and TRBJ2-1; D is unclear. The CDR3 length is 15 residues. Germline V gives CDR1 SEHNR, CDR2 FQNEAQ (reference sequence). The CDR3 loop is CASSLVGSCGNVQFF. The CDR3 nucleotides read TGTGCCAGCAGCTTAGTGGGTAGCTGCGGCAATGTGCAGTTCTTC.

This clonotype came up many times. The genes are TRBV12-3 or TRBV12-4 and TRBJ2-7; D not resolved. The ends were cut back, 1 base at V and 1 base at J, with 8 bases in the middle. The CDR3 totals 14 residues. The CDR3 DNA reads TGTGCCAGCAGTTTAGAGGCCCGGTCCTACGAGCAGTACTTC. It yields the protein CASSLEARSYEQYF.

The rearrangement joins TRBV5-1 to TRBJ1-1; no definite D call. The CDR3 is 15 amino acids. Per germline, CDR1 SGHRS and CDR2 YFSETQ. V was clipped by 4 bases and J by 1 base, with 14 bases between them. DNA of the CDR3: TGCGCCAGCAGCCCCAGTACAGCGTCGAACACTGAAGCTTTCTTT. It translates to CASSPSTASNTEAFF.

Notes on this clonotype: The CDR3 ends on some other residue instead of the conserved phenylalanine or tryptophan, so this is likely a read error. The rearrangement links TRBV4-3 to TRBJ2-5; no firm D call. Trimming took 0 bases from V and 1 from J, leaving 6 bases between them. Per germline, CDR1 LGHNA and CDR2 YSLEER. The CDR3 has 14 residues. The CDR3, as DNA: TGCGCCAGCAGCCAAGACTGCTCCCAAGAGACCCAGTACTTA. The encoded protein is CASSQDCSQETQYL.

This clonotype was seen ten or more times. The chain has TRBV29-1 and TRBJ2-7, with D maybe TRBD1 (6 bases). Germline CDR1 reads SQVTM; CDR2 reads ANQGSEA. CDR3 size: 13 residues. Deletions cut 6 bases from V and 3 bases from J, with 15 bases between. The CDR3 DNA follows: TGCAGCGTCCGACAGGAGCAGGGCTACGAGCAGTACTTC. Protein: CSVRQEQGYEQYF.